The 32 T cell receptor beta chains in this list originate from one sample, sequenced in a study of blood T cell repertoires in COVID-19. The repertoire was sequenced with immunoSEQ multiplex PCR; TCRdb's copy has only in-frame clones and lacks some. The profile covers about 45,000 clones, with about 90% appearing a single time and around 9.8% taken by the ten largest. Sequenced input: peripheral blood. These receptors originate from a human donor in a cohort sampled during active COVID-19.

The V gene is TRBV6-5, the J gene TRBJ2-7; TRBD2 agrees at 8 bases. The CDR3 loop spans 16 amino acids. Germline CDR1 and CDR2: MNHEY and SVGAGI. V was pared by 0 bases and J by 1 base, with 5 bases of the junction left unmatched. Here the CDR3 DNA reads TGTGCCAGCAGTTACTCGGCGGGGGGCTTATCCTACGAGCAGTACTTC. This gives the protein CASSYSAGGLSYEQYF.

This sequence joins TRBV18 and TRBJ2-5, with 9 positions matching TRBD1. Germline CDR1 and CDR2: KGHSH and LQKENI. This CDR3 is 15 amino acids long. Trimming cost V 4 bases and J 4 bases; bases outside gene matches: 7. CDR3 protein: CASSLFSTGGETQYF. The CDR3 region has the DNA TGTGCCAGCTCACTTTTCTCGACAGGGGGAGAGACCCAGTACTTC.

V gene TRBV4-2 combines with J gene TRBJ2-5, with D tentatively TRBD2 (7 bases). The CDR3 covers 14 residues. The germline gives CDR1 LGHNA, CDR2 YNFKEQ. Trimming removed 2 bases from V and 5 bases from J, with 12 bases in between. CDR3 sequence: CASSQRGAAETQYF. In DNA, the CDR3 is TGTGCCAGCAGCCAACGGGGGGCCGCTGAGACCCAGTACTTC.

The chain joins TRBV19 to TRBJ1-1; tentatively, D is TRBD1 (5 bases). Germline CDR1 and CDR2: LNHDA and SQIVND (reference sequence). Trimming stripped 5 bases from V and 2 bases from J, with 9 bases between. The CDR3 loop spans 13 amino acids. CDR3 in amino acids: CASSPGFNTEAFF. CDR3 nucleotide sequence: TGTGCCAGTAGTCCAGGGTTTAACACTGAAGCTTTCTTT.

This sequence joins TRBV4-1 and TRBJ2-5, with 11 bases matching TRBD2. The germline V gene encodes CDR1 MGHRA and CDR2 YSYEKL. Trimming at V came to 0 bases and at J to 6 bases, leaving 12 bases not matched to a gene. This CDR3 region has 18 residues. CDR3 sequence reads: CASSQDSPTSGTGQTQYF. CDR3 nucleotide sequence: TGCGCCAGCAGCCAAGACTCCCCGACTAGCGGGACCGGGCAGACCCAGTACTTC.

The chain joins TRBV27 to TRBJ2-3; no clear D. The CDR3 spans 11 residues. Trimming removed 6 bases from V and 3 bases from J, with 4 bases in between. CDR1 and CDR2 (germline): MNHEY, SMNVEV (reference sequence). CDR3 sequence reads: CASRSTDTQYF. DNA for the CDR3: TGTGCCAGCAGGAGTACAGATACGCAGTATTTT.

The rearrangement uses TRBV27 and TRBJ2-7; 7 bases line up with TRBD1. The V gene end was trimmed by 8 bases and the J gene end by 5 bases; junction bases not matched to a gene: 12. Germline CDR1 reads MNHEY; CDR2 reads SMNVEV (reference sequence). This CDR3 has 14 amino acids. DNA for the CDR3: TGTGCCAGCGGTGTAGGCGACAGGGTCCACGAGCAGTACTTC. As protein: CASGVGDRVHEQYF.

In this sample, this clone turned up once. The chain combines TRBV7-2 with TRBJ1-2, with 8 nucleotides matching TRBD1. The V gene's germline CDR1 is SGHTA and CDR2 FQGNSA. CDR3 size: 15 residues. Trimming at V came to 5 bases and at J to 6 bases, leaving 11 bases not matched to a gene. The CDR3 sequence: CASSIRGQVSDGYTF. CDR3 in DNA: TGTGCCAGCAGCATCCGGGGACAGGTCTCCGATGGCTACACCTTC.

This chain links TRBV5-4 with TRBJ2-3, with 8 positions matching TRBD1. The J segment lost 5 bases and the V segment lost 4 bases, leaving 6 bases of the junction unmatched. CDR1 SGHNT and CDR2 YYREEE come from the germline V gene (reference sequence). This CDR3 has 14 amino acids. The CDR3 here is CASSAGGAVDTQYF. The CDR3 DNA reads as TGTGCCAGCAGCGCAGGGGGCGCGGTAGATACGCAGTATTTT.

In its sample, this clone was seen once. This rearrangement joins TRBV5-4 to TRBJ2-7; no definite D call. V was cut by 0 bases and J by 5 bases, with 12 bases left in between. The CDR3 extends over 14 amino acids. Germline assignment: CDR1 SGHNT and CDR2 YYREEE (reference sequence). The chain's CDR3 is CASSLALTYHEQYF. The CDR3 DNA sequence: TGTGCCAGCAGCTTGGCCCTAACTTACCACGAGCAGTACTTC.

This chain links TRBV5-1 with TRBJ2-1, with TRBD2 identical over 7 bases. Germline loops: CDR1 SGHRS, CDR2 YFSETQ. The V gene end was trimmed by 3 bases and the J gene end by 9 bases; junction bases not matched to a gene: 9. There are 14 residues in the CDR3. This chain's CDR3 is CASSSETGGGEQFF. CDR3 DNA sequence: TGCGCCAGCAGCTCAGAGACGGGGGGAGGTGAGCAGTTCTTC. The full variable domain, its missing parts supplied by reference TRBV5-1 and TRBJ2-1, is KAGVTQTPRYLIKTRGQQVTLSCSPISGHRSVSWYQQTPGQGLQFLFEYFSETQRNKGNFPGRFSGRQFSNSRSEMNVSTLELGDSALYLCASSSETGGGEQFFGPGTRLTVL.

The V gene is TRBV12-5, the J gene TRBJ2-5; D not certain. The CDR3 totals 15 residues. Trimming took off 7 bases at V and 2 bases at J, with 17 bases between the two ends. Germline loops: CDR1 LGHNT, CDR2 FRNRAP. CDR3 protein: CASAILGPLQETQYF. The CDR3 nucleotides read TGTGCTAGTGCCATACTCGGTCCCCTACAAGAGACCCAGTACTTC. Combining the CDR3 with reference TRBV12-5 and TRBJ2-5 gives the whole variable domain DARVTQTPRHKVTEMGQEVTMRCQPILGHNTVFWYRQTMMQGLELLAYFRNRAPLDDSGMPKDRFSAEMPDATLATLKIQPSEPRDSAVYFCASAILGPLQETQYFGPGTRLLVL.

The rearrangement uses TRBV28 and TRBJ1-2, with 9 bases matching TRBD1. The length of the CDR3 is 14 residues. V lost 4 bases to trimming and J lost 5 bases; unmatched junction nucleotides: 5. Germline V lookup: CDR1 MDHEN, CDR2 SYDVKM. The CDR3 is CASSSLGQGYGYTF. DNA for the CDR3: TGTGCCAGCAGTTCATTGGGACAGGGTTATGGCTACACCTTC.

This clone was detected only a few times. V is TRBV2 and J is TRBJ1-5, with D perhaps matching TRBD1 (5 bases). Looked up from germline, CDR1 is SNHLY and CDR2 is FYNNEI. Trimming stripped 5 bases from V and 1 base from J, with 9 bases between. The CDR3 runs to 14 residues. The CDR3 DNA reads TGTGCCAGCAGTCGAAGGGGAAGCAATCAGCCCCAGCATTTT. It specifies CASSRRGSNQPQHF.

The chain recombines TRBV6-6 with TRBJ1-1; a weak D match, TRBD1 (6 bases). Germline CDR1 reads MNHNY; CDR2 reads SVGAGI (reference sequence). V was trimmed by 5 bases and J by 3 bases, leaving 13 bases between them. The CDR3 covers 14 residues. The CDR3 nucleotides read TGTGCCAGCAGTCAGACAGGCAGATACACTGAAGCTTTCTTT. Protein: CASSQTGRYTEAFF.

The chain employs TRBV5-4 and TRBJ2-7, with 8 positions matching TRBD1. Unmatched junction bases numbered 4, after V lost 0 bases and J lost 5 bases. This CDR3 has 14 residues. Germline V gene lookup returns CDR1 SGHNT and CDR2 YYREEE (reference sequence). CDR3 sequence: CASSLALDRDEQYF. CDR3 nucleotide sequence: TGTGCCAGCAGCTTGGCCCTGGACAGGGACGAGCAGTACTTC.

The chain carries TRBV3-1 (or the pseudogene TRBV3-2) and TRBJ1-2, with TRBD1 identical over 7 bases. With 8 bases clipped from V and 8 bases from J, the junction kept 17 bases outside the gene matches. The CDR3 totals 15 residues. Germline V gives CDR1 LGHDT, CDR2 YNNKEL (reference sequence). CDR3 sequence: CASRFHSDRTGGYTF. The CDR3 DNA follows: TGTGCCAGCCGGTTCCACTCCGACAGGACAGGCGGCTACACCTTC.

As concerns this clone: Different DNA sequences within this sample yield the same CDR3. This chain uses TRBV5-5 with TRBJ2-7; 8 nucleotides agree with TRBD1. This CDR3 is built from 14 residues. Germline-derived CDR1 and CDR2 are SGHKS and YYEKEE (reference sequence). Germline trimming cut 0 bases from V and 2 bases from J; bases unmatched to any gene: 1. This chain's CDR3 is CASSLVQGAYEQYF. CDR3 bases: TGTGCCAGCAGCTTGGTACAGGGGGCCTACGAGCAGTACTTC.

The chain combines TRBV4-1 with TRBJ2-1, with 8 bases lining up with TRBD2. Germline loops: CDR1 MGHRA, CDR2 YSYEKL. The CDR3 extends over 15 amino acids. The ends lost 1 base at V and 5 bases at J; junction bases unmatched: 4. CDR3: CASSQGSGENNEQFF. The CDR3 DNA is TGCGCCAGCAGCCAAGGTAGCGGGGAGAACAATGAGCAGTTCTTC.

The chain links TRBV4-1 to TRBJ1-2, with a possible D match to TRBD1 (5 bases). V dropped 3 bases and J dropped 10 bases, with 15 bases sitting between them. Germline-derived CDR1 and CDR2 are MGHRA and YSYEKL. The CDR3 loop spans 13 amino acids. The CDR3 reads CASSQPLGEDYTF. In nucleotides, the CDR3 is TGCGCCAGCAGCCAGCCTCTGGGGGAGGACTACACCTTC.

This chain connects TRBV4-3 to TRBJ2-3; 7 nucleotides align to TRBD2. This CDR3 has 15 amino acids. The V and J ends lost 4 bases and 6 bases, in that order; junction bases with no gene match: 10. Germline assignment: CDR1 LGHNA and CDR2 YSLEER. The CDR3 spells CASSLVAGPRDTQYF. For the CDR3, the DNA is TGCGCCAGCAGCCTCGTAGCGGGCCCTCGGGATACGCAGTATTTT.

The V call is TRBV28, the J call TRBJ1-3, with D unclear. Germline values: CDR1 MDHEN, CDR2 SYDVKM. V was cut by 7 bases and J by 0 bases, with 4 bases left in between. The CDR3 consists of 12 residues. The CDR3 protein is CASTYSGNTIYF. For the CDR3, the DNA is TGTGCCAGCACCTACTCTGGAAACACCATATATTTT.

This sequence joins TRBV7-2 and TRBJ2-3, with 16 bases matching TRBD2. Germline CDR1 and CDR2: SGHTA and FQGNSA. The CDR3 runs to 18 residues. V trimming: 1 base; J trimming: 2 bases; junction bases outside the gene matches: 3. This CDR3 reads CASSLVGLAGGNTDTQYF. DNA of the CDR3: TGTGCCAGCAGCTTAGTGGGACTAGCGGGGGGGAACACAGATACGCAGTATTTT.

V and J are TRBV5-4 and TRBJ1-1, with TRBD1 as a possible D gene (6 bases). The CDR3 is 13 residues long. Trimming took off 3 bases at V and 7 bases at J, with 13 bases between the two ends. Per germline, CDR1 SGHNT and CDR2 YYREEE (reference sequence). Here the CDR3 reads CASSSLGQNEAFF. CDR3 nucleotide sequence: TGTGCCAGCAGCTCCCTTGGACAGAATGAAGCTTTCTTT.

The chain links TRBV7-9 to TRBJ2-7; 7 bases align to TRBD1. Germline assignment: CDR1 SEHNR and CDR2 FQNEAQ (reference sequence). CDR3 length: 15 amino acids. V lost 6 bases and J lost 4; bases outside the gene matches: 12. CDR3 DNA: TGTGCCAGCAGTCCCCCCCACCGCAGGGGGTACGAGCAGTACTTC. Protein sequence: CASSPPHRRGYEQYF.

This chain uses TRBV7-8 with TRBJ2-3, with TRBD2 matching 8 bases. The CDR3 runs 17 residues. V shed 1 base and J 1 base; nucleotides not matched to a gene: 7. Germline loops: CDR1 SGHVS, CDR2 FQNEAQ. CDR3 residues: CASSLEGSGVRTDTQYF. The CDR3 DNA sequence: TGTGCCAGCAGCTTAGAGGGTAGCGGGGTCCGCACAGATACGCAGTATTTT.

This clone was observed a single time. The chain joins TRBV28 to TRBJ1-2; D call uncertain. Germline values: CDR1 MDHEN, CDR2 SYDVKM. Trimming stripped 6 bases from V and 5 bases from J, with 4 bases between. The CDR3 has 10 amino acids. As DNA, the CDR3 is TGTGCCAGCAGCCAATATGGCTACACCTTC. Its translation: CASSQYGYTF.

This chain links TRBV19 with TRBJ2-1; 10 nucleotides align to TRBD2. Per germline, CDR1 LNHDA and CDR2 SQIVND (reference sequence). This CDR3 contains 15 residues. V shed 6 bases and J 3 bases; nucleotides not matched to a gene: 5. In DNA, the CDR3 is TGTGCCAGTAGAAAAGCGGGGGGGCTCTACAATGAGCAGTTCTTC. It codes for CASRKAGGLYNEQFF. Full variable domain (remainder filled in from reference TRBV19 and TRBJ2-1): DGGITQSPKYLFRKEGQNVTLSCEQNLNHDAMYWYRQDPGQGLRLIYYSQIVNDFQKGDIAEGYSVSREKKESFPLTVTSAQKNPTAFYLCASRKAGGLYNEQFFGPGTRLTVL.

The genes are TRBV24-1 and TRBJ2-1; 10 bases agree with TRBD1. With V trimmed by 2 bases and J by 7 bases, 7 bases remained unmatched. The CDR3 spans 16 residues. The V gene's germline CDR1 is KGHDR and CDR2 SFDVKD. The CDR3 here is CATSDYGTGEPNEQFF. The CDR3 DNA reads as TGTGCCACCAGTGATTACGGGACAGGGGAGCCGAATGAGCAGTTCTTC.

This CDR3 reads CSVVSSNEQYF. The CDR3 DNA reads as TGCAGCGTTGTTAGCAGTAACGAGCAGTACTTC. The V and J genes are TRBV29-1 and TRBJ2-7, with D uncertain. This CDR3 has 11 amino acids. V was cut by 4 bases and J by 5 bases, with 9 bases left in between. Germline V gives CDR1 SQVTM, CDR2 ANQGSEA.

Written as DNA, the CDR3 is TGTGCCAGCAGTTCCAGGGGACTAAACTCCTACAATGAGCAGTTCTTC. It specifies CASSSRGLNSYNEQFF. V is TRBV7-3 and J is TRBJ2-1, with TRBD2 as a possible D gene (7 bases). Per the germline V gene, CDR1 is SGHTA and CDR2 is FQGTGA. The CDR3 covers 16 residues. V lost 6 bases to trimming and J lost 0 bases, with 15 bases between them.

As DNA, the CDR3 is TGTGCCATCAGTGAGTTTCCCCCCGGACAGGGTTTGGGGGGCTACACCTTC. The encoded protein is CAISEFPPGQGLGGYTF. This rearrangement joins TRBV10-3 to TRBJ1-2, with 8 bases lining up with TRBD1. CDR1 and CDR2 from the germline V gene are ENHRY and SYGVKD. The CDR3 is 17 amino acids. The V and J ends lost 1 base and 8 bases, in that order; junction bases with no gene match: 15.